This is a list of T cell receptor beta chains from one sample in a study of blood T cell repertoires in COVID-19. Here immunoSEQ multiplex PCR was the method, and the copy in TCRdb shows in-frame clones only, minus some. The sample holds about 220,000 clones; about 83% are singletons and the top ten take more than 4.5%. The sample comprised PBMCs or T cells enriched from blood (not recorded which). The receptors were gathered from a woman aged 45-60 years who had been exposed to COVID-19. The CDR3 runs from the conserved cysteine through the conserved F or W. Fields, in order: clone size, J gene, D gene, V gene, CDR3 DNA, CDR3 protein. The D gene is left open where the match is weak. Rows give clone size only sometimes, using once, few, many, or a class for an expanded clone.

>NA|TRBJ1-4|NA|TRBV28
TGTGCCAGCAGCCGAGGGAGAGGTTCTGAAAAACTGTTTTTT
CASSRGRGSEKLFF
>many|TRBJ2-5|NA|TRBV29-1
TGCAGCGTTGGGTCCGGGGAGACCCAGTACTTC
CSVGSGETQYF
>NA|TRBJ2-5|TRBD1|TRBV27
TGTGCCAGCAGCCCAGGACAGGGCCGGCTTCAAGAGACCCAGTACTTC
CASSPGQGRLQETQYF
>NA|TRBJ1-2|NA|TRBV27
TGTGCCAGCAGTCCCTCAGGGGACCTCCCGTATGGCTACACCTTC
CASSPSGDLPYGYTF
>once|TRBJ1-1|NA|TRBV7-3
TGTGCCAGCAGCCCCGCAGGGCGAAGAGGTAACACTGAAGCTTTCTTT
CASSPAGRRGNTEAFF
>NA|TRBJ2-7|NA|TRBV11-2
TGTGCCAGCAGCTTAGATCGCGAGCAGTACTTC
CASSLDREQYF
>NA|TRBJ1-2|TRBD1|TRBV9
TGTGCCAGCAGCTCACTCGGGACAGGATGGAACTATGGCTACACCTTC
CASSSLGTGWNYGYTF
>few|TRBJ1-2|TRBD1|TRBV5-4
TGTGCCAGCAGCATGAGACAGGGAGGTGCGTTCGGCTACACCTTC
CASSMRQGGAFGYTF
>NA|TRBJ2-3|NA|TRBV4-3
TGCGCCAGCAGCCAAGATCGCGTACCGACAGATACGCAGTATTTT
CASSQDRVPTDTQYF
>few|TRBJ2-3|TRBD2|TRBV6-4
TGTGCCAGCAGCCCCCAGGCTAGCGGGGGGAGCACAGATACGCAGTATTTT
CASSPQASGGSTDTQYF
>NA|TRBJ1-2|TRBD1|TRBV19
TGTGCCAGTATAGGACAGGGACGCTTCTATGGCTACACCTTC
CASIGQGRFYGYTF
>NA|TRBJ2-5|TRBD1|TRBV2
TGTGCCAGCACACTCCAGGGGGCGCGGGTAGAGACCCAGTACTTC
CASTLQGARVETQYF
>NA|TRBJ2-2|NA|TRBV14
TGTGCCAGCAGCCAAGATGAACGACAGACCTGGTACACCGGGGAGCTGTTTTTT
CASSQDERQTWYTGELFF
>NA|TRBJ1-1|NA|TRBV3-1/TRBV3-2
TGTGCCAGCAGCCAATACAGCTCAAACACTGAAGCTTTCTTT
CASSQYSSNTEAFF
>NA|TRBJ2-7|NA|TRBV27
TGTGCCAGCAGTCCCCATGGCAGCCAGGTTCCCTACGAGCAGTACTTC
CASSPHGSQVPYEQYF
>NA|TRBJ1-2|NA|TRBV27
TGTGCCAGCAGCCCTAGGGGCTCAGGCTTATATGGCTACACCTTC
CASSPRGSGLYGYTF
>NA|TRBJ2-1|NA|TRBV5-1
TGCGCCAGCAGCACTATAAAGGGCGGGGATAATGAGCAGTTCTTC
CASSTIKGGDNEQFF
>NA|TRBJ1-5|NA|TRBV4-3
TGCGCCAGCAGCCAAGACCCCCAGGGCAATCAGCCCCAGCATTTT
CASSQDPQGNQPQHF
>once|TRBJ2-7|TRBD1|TRBV5-8
TGTGCCAGCAGCTCCGGGACAGGGGGCGTTTACGAGCAGTACTTC
CASSSGTGGVYEQYF
>NA|TRBJ2-2|NA|TRBV18
TGTGCCAGCTCACCGGACAGGAACACCGGGGAGCTGTTTTTT
CASSPDRNTGELFF
>NA|TRBJ2-1|TRBD1|TRBV9
TGTGCCAGCAGCCCGAGAACTACAGGGGGTTCCCTAAGGCAGTTCTTC
CASSPRTTGGSLRQFF
>once|TRBJ2-2|NA|TRBV10-3
TGTGCCATCAGTGAGTCGCCGAGGCTCGGCACCGGGGAGCTGTTTTTT
CAISESPRLGTGELFF
>NA|TRBJ1-1|NA|TRBV27
TGTGCCAGCAGTTCGGGAAGGACTGAAGCTTTCTTT
CASSSGRTEAFF
>NA|TRBJ1-2|NA|TRBV11-2
TGTGCCAGCAGCTTAGAGGTCCAGGGAGGAGGCTACACCTTC
CASSLEVQGGGYTF
>NA|TRBJ2-6|NA|TRBV27
TGTGCCGCAGCACCACGGGGGACTGGGGCCAACGTCCTGACTTTC
CAAAPRGTGANVLTF
>NA|TRBJ2-1|NA|TRBV29-1
TGCAGCGTTGATCGACTTGGCGACAATGAGCAGTTCTTC
CSVDRLGDNEQFF
>NA|TRBJ2-1|TRBD2|TRBV28
TGTGCCAGCAGTCCCTCAACTAGCGGGGGGTTCAATGAGCAGTTCTTC
CASSPSTSGGFNEQFF
>NA|TRBJ1-5|NA|TRBV18
TGTGCCAGCTCACCAAGTATAGAACCGAATCAGCCCCAGCATTTT
CASSPSIEPNQPQHF
>NA|TRBJ2-7|TRBD2|TRBV10-2
TGCGCCAGCAGAACTAGCGGGAGGGCCTACGAGCAGTACTTC
CASRTSGRAYEQYF
>NA|TRBJ1-3|TRBD1|TRBV25-1
TGTGCCAGCAGTGGACGCGACGAACAGGGGGCTTTAGGAAACACCATATATTTT
CASSGRDEQGALGNTIYF
>NA|TRBJ1-2|TRBD1|TRBV3-1/TRBV3-2
TGTGCCAGCAGTCCCACAGGGGCTTGGGGCTACACCTTC
CASSPTGAWGYTF
>NA|TRBJ2-5|NA|TRBV12-3/TRBV12-4
TGTGCCAGCAGTTTAGGACTAGTGGAGGCCCAGTACTTC
CASSLGLVEAQYF
>NA|TRBJ1-2|NA|TRBV19
TGTGCCAGTAGTATACTAGCCAACTATGGCTACACCTTC
CASSILANYGYTF
>NA|TRBJ2-5|TRBD2|TRBV24-1
TGTGCCACCAGTGACCGGACTAGAACTCTGGAGACCCAGTACTTC
CATSDRTRTLETQYF
>NA|TRBJ2-7|NA|TRBV7-3
TGTGCCAGCAGCTTAAACCTCTTCGGCGAGCAGTACTTC
CASSLNLFGEQYF
>NA|TRBJ2-3|TRBD2|TRBV25-1
TGTGCCAGCAGTCTCTTAGCGGGGGCTGCGGTGGATACGCAGTATTTT
CASSLLAGAAVDTQYF
>once|TRBJ1-2|NA|TRBV9
TGTGCCAGCAGCGTAGGATCCAGGGGAAACTATGGCTACACCTTC
CASSVGSRGNYGYTF
>NA|TRBJ2-1|TRBD2|TRBV5-1
TGCGCCAGCAGCGAGCGGGGGGCCTCCTACAATGAGCAGTTCTTC
CASSERGASYNEQFF
>NA|TRBJ1-2|NA|TRBV5-6
TGTGCCAGCAGCGTCGGACAGCATAACTATGGCTACACCTTC
CASSVGQHNYGYTF
>NA|TRBJ1-1|NA|TRBV6-2/TRBV6-3
TGTGCCAGCAGTTACTCGACGTCCGGGGTCACTGAAGCTTTCTTT
CASSYSTSGVTEAFF
>NA|TRBJ2-2|TRBD2|TRBV10-3
TGTGCCATCAGTTCCGGGACTAAGAACACCGGGGAGCTGTTTTTT
CAISSGTKNTGELFF
>NA|TRBJ1-3|NA|TRBV3-1/TRBV3-2
TGTGCCAGCAGCCGCACAGGGTTTGGAAACACCATATATTTT
CASSRTGFGNTIYF